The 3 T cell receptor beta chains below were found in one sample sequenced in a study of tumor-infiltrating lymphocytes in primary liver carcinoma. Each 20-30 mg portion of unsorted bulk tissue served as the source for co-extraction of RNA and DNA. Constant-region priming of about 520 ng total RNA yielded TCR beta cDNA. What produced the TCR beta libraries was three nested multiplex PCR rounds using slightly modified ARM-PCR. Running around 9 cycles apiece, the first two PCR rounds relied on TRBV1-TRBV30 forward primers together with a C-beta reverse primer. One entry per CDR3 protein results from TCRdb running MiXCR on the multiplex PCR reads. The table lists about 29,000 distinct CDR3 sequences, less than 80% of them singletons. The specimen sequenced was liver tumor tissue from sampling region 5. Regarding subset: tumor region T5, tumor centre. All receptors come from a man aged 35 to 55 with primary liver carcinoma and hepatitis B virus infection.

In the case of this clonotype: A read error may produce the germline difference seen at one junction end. CDR3 sequence reads: CASSYAAGSGVNVLTF. As DNA, the CDR3 is TGTGCCAGCAGTTACGCCGCAGGGTCTGGGGTCAACGTTCTGACTTTC. The chain employs TRBV6-5 and TRBJ2-6, with D maybe TRBD1 (5 bases). Germline-derived CDR1 and CDR2 are MNHEY and SVGAGI. The CDR3 covers 16 residues.

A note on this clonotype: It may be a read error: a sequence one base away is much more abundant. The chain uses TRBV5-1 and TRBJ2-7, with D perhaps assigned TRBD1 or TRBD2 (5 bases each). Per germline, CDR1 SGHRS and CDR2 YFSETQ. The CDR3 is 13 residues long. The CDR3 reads CTSSLLGDYEQYF. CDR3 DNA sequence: TGCACCAGCAGCTTGTTGGGGGACTACGAGCAGTACTTC. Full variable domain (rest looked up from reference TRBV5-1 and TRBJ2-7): KAGVTQTPRYLIKTRGQQVTLSCSPISGHRSVSWYQQTPGQGLQFLFEYFSETQRNKGNFPGRFSGRQFSNSRSEMNVSTLELGDSALYLCTSSLLGDYEQYFGPGTRLTVT.

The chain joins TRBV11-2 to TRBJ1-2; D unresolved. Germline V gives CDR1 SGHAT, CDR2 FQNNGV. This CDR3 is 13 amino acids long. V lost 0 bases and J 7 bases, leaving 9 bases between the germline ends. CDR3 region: CASSLDPGIGYTF. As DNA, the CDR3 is TGTGCCAGCAGCTTAGATCCGGGGATTGGCTACACCTTC.